Below, one T cell receptor beta chain is given with its context. Its antigen specificity is not known. Within one base of it there is no much larger clone, and no base qualities were kept. This sample is drawn from a study of CD8 T cells in Susac syndrome (dated by TCRdb to about 2019). The study in broad terms: Whether CD8+ T cell activation and differentiation in Susac syndrome was antigen driven was tested using repertoire sequencing.

Peripheral blood CD8+ and CD4+ T cells from healthy donors, Susac syndrome patients and multiple sclerosis patients were profiled by high-throughput TCR beta sequencing. Healthy donors were included as age- and sex-matched controls. Bulk CD8+ and CD4+ T cells were purified by magnetic negative isolation, while CD8+ TEMRA cells were enriched using FACS. Blood was drawn into EDTA tubes, processed within 24 hours, and PBMCs were isolated by density gradient centrifugation. PBMCs destined for TCR sequencing were cryopreserved in liquid nitrogen and later thawed in a 37 °C water bath. The sorted or isolated CD4+, CD8+ and CD8+ TEMRA cells reached a purity of at least 90%. RNA was extracted using the RNeasy kit, and roughly 0.45 to 1 microgram was reverse transcribed with random hexamers. The immunoSEQ multiplex PCR assay, which covers 54 Vbeta and 13 Jbeta segments, was used to amplify TCR beta CDR3 regions. PCR amplification bias was corrected using a synthetic template baseline for primer optimization and computational correction. The original pipeline was this. Only productive sequences were kept, with reads annotated to V, D and J genes according to IMGT and analyzed in immunoSEQ Analyzer. Clonality was calculated as one minus the Shannon entropy normalized by log2 of the number of productive unique sequences. For each patient and control, public and private clones were evaluated within the 100 most prevalent clones. Clones were defined as Susac-specific if absent from the healthy and MS cohorts, from around 1,000 published viral clones and from other ImmuneACCESS disease sequences. TCRdb handled the public reads itself, with Q25 trimming in fastp and clone calling in MiXCR, and kept productive beta chains. Rows with a matching CDR3 protein are joined into one entry that keeps the most common DNA and genes. The V and J calls here are based on TCRdb, not the publication. The sample profile shows 150,000 to 200,000 distinct CDR3 sequences; 90% to 95% of them were found once. Under 0.15% of the sample is held by the ten biggest clonotypes.

Beyond this particular receptor, the publication reports: The study acknowledged that relatively few individuals were included in the TCR sequencing and HLA analysis.

Sequencing was carried out using CD4+ T cells from PBMCs. The TCR originated in a human donor in good health.

The DNA sequence reads TGTGCCAGCAGTACCGCTGGACGGGCGGGACCAGATACGCAGTATTTT. The encoded protein is CASSTAGRAGPDTQYF. The chain is assembled from TRBV2 and TRBJ2-3; TRBD2 might be the D gene, on 6 matching bases. V is clipped by 5 bases and J by 4 bases, and the sequence between their germline boundaries is 19 bases long. The CDR3 covers 16 residues, taking in both the cysteine and the phenylalanine. The only DNA kept is the CDR3, 48 bases in frame from the first base. The germline V gene specifies SNHLY as CDR1 and FYNNEI as CDR2.